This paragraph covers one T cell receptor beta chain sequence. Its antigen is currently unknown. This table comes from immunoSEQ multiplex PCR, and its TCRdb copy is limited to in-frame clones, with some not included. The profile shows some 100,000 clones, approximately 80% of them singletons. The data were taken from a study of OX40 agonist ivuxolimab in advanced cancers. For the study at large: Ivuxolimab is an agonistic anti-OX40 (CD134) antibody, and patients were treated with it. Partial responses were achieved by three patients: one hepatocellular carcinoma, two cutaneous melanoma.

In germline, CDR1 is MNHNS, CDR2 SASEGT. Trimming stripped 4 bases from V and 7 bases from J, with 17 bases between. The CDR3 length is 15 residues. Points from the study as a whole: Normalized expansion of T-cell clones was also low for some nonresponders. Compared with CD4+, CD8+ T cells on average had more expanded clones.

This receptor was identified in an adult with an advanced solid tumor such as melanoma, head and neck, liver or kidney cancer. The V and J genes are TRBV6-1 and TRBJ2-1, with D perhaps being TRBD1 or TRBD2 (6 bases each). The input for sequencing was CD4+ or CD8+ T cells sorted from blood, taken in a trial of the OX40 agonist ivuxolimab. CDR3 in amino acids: CASSGPDRGGNEQFF. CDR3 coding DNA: TGTGCCAGCAGTGGCCCCGACCGAGGGGGGAATGAGCAGTTCTTC.